The sequence of this T cell receptor beta chain was determined in a study of T cells in Graves' hyperthyroidism and ophthalmopathy. Study-wide results and caveats: A model of 13 V-J pairs discriminated ophthalmopathy from stable hyperthyroidism.

TCR beta CDR3 region amplification was performed from RNA transcripts. First-round RT-PCR targeting the TCR CDR3 was performed with the HTBI primer set. TCRdb re-analysed the multiplex PCR reads in MiXCR, keeping a single row per CDR3 protein. The profile covers hundreds of thousands of distinct CDR3 sequences, with nearly 20% appearing a single time and less than 55% taken by the ten largest. This clonotype occurred a few times. The antigen remains undetermined. Used for diagnoses were clinical symptoms, serum thyroxine and TRAb, thyroid ultrasound and orbital computed tomography. Fresh peripheral blood, approximately 10 ml, was the source of the PBMCs. Germline V gene data show CDR1 as MNHNS and CDR2 as SASEGT. J gave up 4 bases and V 4 bases, and 6 bases lay outside the gene matches. This CDR3 is built from 15 residues.

J is TRBJ2-2 and V is TRBV6-1; TRBD2 matches 7 bases. The sequence was collected from a man aged 40-49 years with Graves' ophthalmopathy. Material: blood. The CDR3 bases are TGTGCCAGCAGTGGGGGGGGGACGATCACCGGGGAGCTGTTTTTT. This gives the protein CASSGGGTITGELFF.